This TCR beta chain was found in a study of blood T cell repertoires in COVID-19. The wider study: Acute and convalescent COVID-19 samples came from the United States, Italy and Spain. Nucleic acid was either cDNA or gDNA, and it came from T cells, B-cell-depleted T cells, or PBMCs.

This CDR3 is built from 17 residues. This clone is a singleton in its sample. Authors' methods: Estimation of nucleated cell counts relied on the amplification of reference gene primers. Data came from immunoSEQ multiplex PCR; TCRdb stores just in-frame clones and leaves some out. The V and J calls and clone size come from that table; D and trimming were worked out from the DNA. Of about 220,000 clones listed, approximately 82% are singletons. This rearrangement joins TRBV21-1 to TRBJ2-5; the table's D call TRBD1 went unverified against the DNA. TRBV21-1 is listed as a pseudogene. Sequencing used peripheral blood. The TCR comes from a man aged 50-60 years with active or convalescent COVID-19. CDR3 sequence (DNA): TGTGCCAGCAGCAAAGATTCGTGTGACAGGGGTGGGGAGACCCAGTACTTC. Translating it yields CASSKDSCDRGGETQYF.